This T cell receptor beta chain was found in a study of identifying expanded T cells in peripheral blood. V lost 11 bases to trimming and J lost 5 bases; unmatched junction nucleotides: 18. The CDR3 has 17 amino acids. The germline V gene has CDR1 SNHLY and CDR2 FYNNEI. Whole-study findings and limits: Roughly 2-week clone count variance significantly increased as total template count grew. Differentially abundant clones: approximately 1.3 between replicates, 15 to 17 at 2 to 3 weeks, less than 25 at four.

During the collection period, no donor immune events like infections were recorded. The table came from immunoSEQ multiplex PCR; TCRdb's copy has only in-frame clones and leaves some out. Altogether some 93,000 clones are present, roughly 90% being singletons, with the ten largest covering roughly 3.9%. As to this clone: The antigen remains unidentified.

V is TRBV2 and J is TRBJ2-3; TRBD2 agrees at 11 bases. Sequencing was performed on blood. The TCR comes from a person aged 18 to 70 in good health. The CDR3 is CAGSPGLAAQVRDTQYF. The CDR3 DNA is TGTGCCGGGTCTCCGGGACTAGCGGCCCAGGTCAGAGATACGCAGTATTTT.